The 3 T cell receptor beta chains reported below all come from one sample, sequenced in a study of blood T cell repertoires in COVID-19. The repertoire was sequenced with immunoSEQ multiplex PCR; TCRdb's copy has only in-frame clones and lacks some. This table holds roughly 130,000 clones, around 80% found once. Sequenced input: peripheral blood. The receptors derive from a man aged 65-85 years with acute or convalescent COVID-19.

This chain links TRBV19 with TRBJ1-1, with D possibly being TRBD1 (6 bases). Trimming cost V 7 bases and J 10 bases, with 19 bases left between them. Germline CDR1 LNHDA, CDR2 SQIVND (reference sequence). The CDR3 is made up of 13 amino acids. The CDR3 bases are TGTGCCAGTACCCAAACCGGGGGGCTCGGAGCTTTCTTT. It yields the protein CASTQTGGLGAFF.

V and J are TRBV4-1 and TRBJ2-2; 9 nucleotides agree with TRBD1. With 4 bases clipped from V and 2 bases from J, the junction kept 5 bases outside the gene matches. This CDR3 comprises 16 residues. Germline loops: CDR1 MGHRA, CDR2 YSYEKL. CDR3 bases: TGCGCCAGCAGCCCCGCGGGACAGGGCAACACCGGGGAGCTGTTTTTT. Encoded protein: CASSPAGQGNTGELFF.

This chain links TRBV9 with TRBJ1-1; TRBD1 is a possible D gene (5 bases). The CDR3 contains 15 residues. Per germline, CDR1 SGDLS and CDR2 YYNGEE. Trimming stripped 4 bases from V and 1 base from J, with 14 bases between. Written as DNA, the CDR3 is TGTGCCAGCAGCAATAGAGCGGGGGGGAACACTGAAGCTTTCTTT. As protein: CASSNRAGGNTEAFF. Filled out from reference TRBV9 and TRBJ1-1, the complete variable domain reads DSGVTQTPKHLITATGQRVTLRCSPRSGDLSVYWYQQSLDQGLQFLIQYYNGEERAKGNILERFSAQQFPDLHSELNLSSLELGDSALYFCASSNRAGGNTEAFFGQGTRLTVV.